This TCR beta chain is from a study of blood T cells in healthy people across ages. Worth noting for this clonotype: Its antigen remains unknown.

Findings of the study overall: Changes in expanded clonotypes were possibly confounded, as the CMV status of donors was unknown.

The CDR3 totals 15 residues. The junction had 8 bases not matched to a gene; V was cut back by 5 bases and J by 4 bases. Germline CDR1 is MGHRA and CDR2 is YSYEKL. Donors ranged from roughly 6 to 100 years old and were healthy Caucasians in Russia. A sample-barcoded 5' primer and a J-beta primer mix were used in a second PCR of about 6 to 11 cycles. Each cDNA was tagged by a template-switch adaptor containing 12 random nucleotides. Using its own MiXCR run on the 5' RACE reads, TCRdb lists one record per CDR3 protein. Among over 1,300,000 distinct CDR3 sequences listed, roughly 59% were seen once. The gene calls are TRBV4-1 and TRBJ2-1; 7 nucleotides align to TRBD2. This clonotype was obtained from a man aged 18 to 29 in good health. Input material: blood. Written as DNA, the CDR3 is TGCGCCAGCAGCTCCCAACGGGGGGAGTACAATGAGCAGTTCTTC. Translated: CASSSQRGEYNEQFF.